This TCR beta chain was sequenced for a study of blood T cell repertoires in COVID-19. Using immunoSEQ multiplex PCR, the repertoire was profiled, and TCRdb retains in-frame clones only, with some absent. The sample has 350,000 to 450,000 clones, approximately 90% seen once. The study assigned cohorts using participant-reported clinical history. The germline gives CDR1 LNHDA, CDR2 SQIVND (reference sequence). V lost 3 bases to trimming and J lost 4 bases, with 10 bases between them. The CDR3 contains 14 residues. This sequence joins TRBV19 and TRBJ1-3; D is unclear. The sequence came from a woman aged 40 to 49 who had been exposed to COVID-19. The sequenced sample consisted of PBMCs or T cells enriched from blood (not recorded which). CDR3 amino acids: CASSMSGSGNTIYF. The CDR3 DNA reads as TGTGCCAGTAGTATGTCGGGGTCCGGAAACACCATATATTTT.